This TCR beta chain was documented in a study of blood T cells in healthy people across ages. Notes on this clonotype: Its specificity is unknown.

The CDR3 contains 11 residues. Looked up from germline, CDR1 is MDHEN and CDR2 is SYDVKM. A sample-barcoded 5' primer and a J-beta primer mix were used in a second PCR of about 7 to 11 cycles. Each CDR3 protein is one row after TCRdb ran MiXCR on the 5' RACE reads. The sample has about 1.5 million distinct CDR3 sequences; 40% to 45% are singletons. General observations from the study: Unknown donor CMV status possibly confounded expanded clonotype changes.

This clonotype was obtained from a woman younger than 35 in good health. V and J are TRBV28 and TRBJ2-4; D is undetermined. The J call may be wrong; the DNA end is better matched by TRBJ2-7. Source material: blood. CDR3 in amino acids: CASLARYEQYF. CDR3 sequence (DNA): TGTGCCAGCCTCGCCCGCTACGAGCAGTACTTC.